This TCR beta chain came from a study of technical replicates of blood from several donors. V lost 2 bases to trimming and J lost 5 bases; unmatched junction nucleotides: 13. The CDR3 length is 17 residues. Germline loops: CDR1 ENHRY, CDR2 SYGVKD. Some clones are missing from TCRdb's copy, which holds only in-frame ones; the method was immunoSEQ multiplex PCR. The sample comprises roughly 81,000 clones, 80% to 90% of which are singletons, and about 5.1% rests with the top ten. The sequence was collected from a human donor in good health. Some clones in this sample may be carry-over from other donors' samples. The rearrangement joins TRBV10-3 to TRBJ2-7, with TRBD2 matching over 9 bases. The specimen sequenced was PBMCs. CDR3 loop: CAISEPTGGLAGNEQYF. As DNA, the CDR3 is TGTGCCATCAGTGAGCCGACGGGGGGACTAGCAGGCAACGAGCAGTACTTC.